These 5 T cell receptor beta chains were all obtained from the same sample, sequenced in a study of CD4+ T cells in melanoma. Sequencing was performed with immunoSEQ multiplex PCR; in TCRdb, only in-frame clones are kept and a portion is missing. Of about 14,000 clones listed, over 55% are singletons. Sequencing input: cells from a culture (not recorded whether cultured in vitro). The receptors come from a human donor with melanoma.

The chain employs TRBV6-6 and TRBJ2-3, with TRBD1 matching over 8 bases. Germline V CDR1 and CDR2: MNHNY, SVGAGI (reference sequence). J gave up 4 bases and V 6 bases, and 6 bases lay outside the gene matches. This CDR3 has 14 amino acids. CDR3 bases: TGTGCCAGCAGCCAAGCAGGGGGCGCAGATACGCAGTATTTT. It encodes CASSQAGGADTQYF.

The chain joins TRBV4-3 to TRBJ2-5; D is unresolved. V lost 1 base and J 2 bases, leaving 8 bases between the germline ends. The CDR3 consists of 14 residues. Germline values: CDR1 LGHNA, CDR2 YSLEER. CDR3 region: CASSQGFRQETQYF. CDR3 nucleotides: TGCGCCAGCAGCCAAGGTTTCAGGCAAGAGACCCAGTACTTC.

The CDR3 nucleotides are TGTGCCAGCAGACACACTAGCGGGGGGCCCTACGAGCAGTACTTC. Translating it yields CASRHTSGGPYEQYF. The chain is built from TRBV11-2 and TRBJ2-7; 12 bases are shared with TRBD2. The CDR3 loop spans 15 amino acids. Germline V CDR1 and CDR2: SGHAT, FQNNGV. With 6 bases clipped from V and 2 bases from J, the junction kept 5 bases outside the gene matches.

This clone is medium-sized (0.01 to 0.1%). J is TRBJ2-3 and V is TRBV4-2; 9 bases line up with TRBD2. CDR3 length: 17 amino acids. V was clipped by 4 bases and J by 6 bases; unmatched bases: 14. Germline V gives CDR1 LGHNA, CDR2 YNFKEQ. In DNA, the CDR3 is TGTGCCAGCAGCCGATCCTCAGCGGGGGGCCTGTCGGATACGCAGTATTTT. This sequence encodes CASSRSSAGGLSDTQYF.

V and J are TRBV2 and TRBJ1-5; TRBD1 matches 7 bases. Per the germline V gene, CDR1 is SNHLY and CDR2 is FYNNEI. With 6 bases clipped from V and 1 base from J, the junction kept 6 bases outside the gene matches. The CDR3 sequence is 15 residues long. The CDR3 reads CASRSDRASNQPQHF. The CDR3 DNA follows: TGTGCCAGCAGGTCCGACAGGGCAAGCAATCAGCCCCAGCATTTT.